A single sample gave rise to the 8 T cell receptor beta chains below, sequenced in a study of T cell clones after liver transplantation. TCRdb's table, derived via immunoSEQ multiplex PCR, lists solely in-frame clones and lacks some. The sample includes around 110,000 clones, 90% of them seen just once. The sample consisted of CD4+ T cells from blood, taken 12 months after liver transplant. The receptor source for this set is a human patient who received a liver transplant. A subset of T cells may come from the graft donor.

The CDR3 region is CASSLGSSGSGNEQFF. DNA of the CDR3: TGTGCCAGCAGCCTAGGATCAAGCGGGAGTGGGAATGAGCAGTTCTTC. The chain joins TRBV11-2 to TRBJ2-1, with 8 bases lining up with TRBD2. Unmatched junction bases numbered 13, after V lost 5 bases and J lost 7 bases. The CDR3 has 16 amino acids. Germline loops: CDR1 SGHAT, CDR2 FQNNGV.

Written as DNA, the CDR3 is TGTGCCAGCAGTTACGGGACAAGCTCCTACAATGAGCAGTTCTTC. Encoded protein: CASSYGTSSYNEQFF. This sequence joins TRBV6-6 and TRBJ2-1; D might be TRBD1 (6 bases). The V gene's germline CDR1 is MNHNY and CDR2 SVGAGI (reference sequence). The CDR3 is 15 residues long. The V end lost 2 bases, the J end lost 0 bases, and 8 bases lay between the germline ends.

The rearrangement uses TRBV11-3 and TRBJ1-1; D may be TRBD1 (6 bases). Trimming left V 5 bases short and J 1 base short, with 20 bases between. The CDR3 has 17 amino acids. CDR1 is SGHNT, CDR2 YENEEA, per germline. The CDR3 nucleotides are TGTGCCAGCAGCCTCCAAAGACTCGGACAGCCGAACACTGAAGCTTTCTTT. This gives the protein CASSLQRLGQPNTEAFF.

This clone was counted a single time. The rearrangement joins TRBV30 to TRBJ2-1; 15 bases match TRBD2. The CDR3 is 15 amino acids. V trimming: 0 bases; J trimming: 7 bases; junction bases outside the gene matches: 1. Germline CDR1 reads GTSNPN; CDR2 reads SVGIG (reference sequence). Written as DNA, the CDR3 is TGTGCCTGGAGTGTAGGACTAGCGGGAGGGAATGAGCAGTTCTTC. This gives the protein CAWSVGLAGGNEQFF.

CDR3 DNA: TGTGCCAGCAGCTTAGTTGGGACTAGCGGGCGAGATACGCAGTATTTT. Translated: CASSLVGTSGRDTQYF. V usage is TRBV7-2 and J usage is TRBJ2-3; 12 nucleotides align to TRBD2. Germline V CDR1 and CDR2: SGHTA, FQGNSA. J gave up 5 bases and V 1 base, and 4 bases lay outside the gene matches. The CDR3 is 16 residues long.

Concerning this clone: Other nucleotide sequences from this sample produce the same CDR3. The chain couples TRBV2 to TRBJ2-5; D assignment may be TRBD1 or TRBD2 (6 bases each). Trimming left V 6 bases short and J 4 bases short, with 18 bases between. The V gene's germline CDR1 is SNHLY and CDR2 FYNNEI. The CDR3 is made up of 15 amino acids. The CDR3 DNA sequence: TGTGCCAGCAGGGGGGACATCTCGGGGGTAGAGACCCAGTACTTC. The encoded protein is CASRGDISGVETQYF.

This clone has only one observation. The V gene is TRBV5-6, the J gene TRBJ2-5; 8 bases map to TRBD1. Germline-derived CDR1 and CDR2 are SGHDT and YYEEEE. With V trimmed by 10 bases and J by 6 bases, 11 bases remained unmatched. There are 13 residues in the CDR3. The CDR3 region is CASHQGALQTQYF. DNA of the CDR3: TGTGCCTCCCATCAGGGGGCCTTGCAGACCCAGTACTTC.

The chain employs TRBV6-1 and TRBJ2-7, with D uncertain. Germline V gives CDR1 MNHNS, CDR2 SASEGT. V dropped 4 bases and J dropped 6 bases, with 16 bases sitting between them. The CDR3 runs 14 residues. CDR3 protein: CASSVERPSREQYF. The CDR3 DNA reads TGTGCCAGCAGTGTGGAGCGTCCTTCGCGCGAGCAGTACTTC.